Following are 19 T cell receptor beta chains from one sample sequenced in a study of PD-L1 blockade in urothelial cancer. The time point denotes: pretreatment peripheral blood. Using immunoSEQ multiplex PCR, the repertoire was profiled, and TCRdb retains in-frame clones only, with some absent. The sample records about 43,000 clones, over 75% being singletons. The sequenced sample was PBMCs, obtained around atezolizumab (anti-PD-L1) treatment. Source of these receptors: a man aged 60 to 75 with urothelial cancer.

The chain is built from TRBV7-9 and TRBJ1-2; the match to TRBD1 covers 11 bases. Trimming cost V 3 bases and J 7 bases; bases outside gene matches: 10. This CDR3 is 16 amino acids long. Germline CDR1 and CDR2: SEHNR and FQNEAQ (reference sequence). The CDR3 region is CASSFSWDRGIGGYTF. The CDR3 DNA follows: TGTGCCAGCAGCTTTTCTTGGGACAGGGGGATCGGTGGCTACACCTTC.

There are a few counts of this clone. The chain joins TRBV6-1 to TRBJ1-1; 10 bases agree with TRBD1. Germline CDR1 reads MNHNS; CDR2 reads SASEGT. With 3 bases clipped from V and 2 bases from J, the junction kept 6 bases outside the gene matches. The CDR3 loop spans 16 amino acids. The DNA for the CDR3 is TGTGCCAGCAGTGAGTGGGGACAGGGGACTAACACTGAAGCTTTCTTT. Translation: CASSEWGQGTNTEAFF.

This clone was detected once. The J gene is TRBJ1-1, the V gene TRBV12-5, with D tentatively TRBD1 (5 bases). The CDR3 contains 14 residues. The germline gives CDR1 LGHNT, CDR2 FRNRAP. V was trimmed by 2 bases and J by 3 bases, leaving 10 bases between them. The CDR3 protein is CASGLSVGDTEAFF. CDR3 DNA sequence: TGTGCTAGTGGTTTGAGCGTAGGGGACACTGAAGCTTTCTTT.

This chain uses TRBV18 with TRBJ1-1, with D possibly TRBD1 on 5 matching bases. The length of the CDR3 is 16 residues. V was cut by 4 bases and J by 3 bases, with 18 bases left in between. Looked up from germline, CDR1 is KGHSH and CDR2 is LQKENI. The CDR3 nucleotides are TGTGCCAGCTCACGAAGTGCAGGGCTAGAGGACACTGAAGCTTTCTTT. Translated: CASSRSAGLEDTEAFF.

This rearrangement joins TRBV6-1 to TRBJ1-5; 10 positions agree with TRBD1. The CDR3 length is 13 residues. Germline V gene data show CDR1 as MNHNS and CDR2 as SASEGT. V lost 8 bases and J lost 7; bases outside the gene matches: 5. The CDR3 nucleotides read TGTGCCAGCGAGACAGGGGGCCACCAGCCCCAGCATTTT. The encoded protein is CASETGGHQPQHF.

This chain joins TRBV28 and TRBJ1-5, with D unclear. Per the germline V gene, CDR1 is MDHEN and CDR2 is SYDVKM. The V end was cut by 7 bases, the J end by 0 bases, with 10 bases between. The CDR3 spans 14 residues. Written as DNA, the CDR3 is TGTGCCAGCATGGAGGGAAATAGCAATCAGCCCCAGCATTTT. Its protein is CASMEGNSNQPQHF.

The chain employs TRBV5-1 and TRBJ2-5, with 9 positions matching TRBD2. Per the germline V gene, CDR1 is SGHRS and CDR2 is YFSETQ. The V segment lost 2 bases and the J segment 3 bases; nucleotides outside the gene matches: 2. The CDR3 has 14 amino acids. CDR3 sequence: CASSLRLAEETQYF. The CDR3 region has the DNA TGCGCCAGCAGCTTAAGACTAGCGGAAGAGACCCAGTACTTC.

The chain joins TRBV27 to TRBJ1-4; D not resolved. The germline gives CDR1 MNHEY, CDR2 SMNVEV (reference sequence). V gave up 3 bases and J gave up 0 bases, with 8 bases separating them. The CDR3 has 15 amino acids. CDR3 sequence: CASSFRLATNEKLFF. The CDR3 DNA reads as TGTGCCAGCAGTTTCCGACTGGCAACTAATGAAAAACTGTTTTTT.

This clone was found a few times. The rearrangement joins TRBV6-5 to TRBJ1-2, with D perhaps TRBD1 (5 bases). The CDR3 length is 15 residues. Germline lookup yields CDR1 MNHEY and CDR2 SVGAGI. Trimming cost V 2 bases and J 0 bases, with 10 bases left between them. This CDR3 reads CASSYGRGANYGYTF. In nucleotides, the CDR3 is TGTGCCAGCAGTTACGGGAGGGGCGCTAACTATGGCTACACCTTC.

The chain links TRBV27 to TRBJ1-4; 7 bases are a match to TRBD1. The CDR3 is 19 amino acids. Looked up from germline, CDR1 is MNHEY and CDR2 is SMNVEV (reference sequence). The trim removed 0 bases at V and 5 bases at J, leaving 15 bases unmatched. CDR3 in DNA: TGTGCCAGCAGTTTATCTCGGCGGTTAGGGGGCGGGGGGAATGAAAAACTGTTTTTT. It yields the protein CASSLSRRLGGGGNEKLFF.

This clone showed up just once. The CDR3 sequence is CASSLDRAGGTIYF. CDR3 nucleotide sequence: TGTGCCAGCAGTTTGGACAGGGCGGGTGGCACCATATATTTT. V is TRBV28 and J is TRBJ1-3, with 8 nucleotides matching TRBD1. V was clipped by 3 bases and J by 9 bases; unmatched bases: 7. Germline V lookup: CDR1 MDHEN, CDR2 SYDVKM. CDR3 length: 14 residues.

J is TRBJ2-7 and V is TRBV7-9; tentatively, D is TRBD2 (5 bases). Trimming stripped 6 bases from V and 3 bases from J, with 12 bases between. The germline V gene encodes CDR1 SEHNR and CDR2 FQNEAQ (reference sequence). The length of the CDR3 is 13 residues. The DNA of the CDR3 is TGTGCCAGCAGTGGACTGATTAACTACGAGCAGTACTTC. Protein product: CASSGLINYEQYF. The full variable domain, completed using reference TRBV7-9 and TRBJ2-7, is DTGVSQNPRHKITKRGQNVTFRCDPISEHNRLYWYRQTLGQGPEFLTYFQNEAQLEKSRLLSDRFSAERPKGSFSTLEIQRTEQGDSAMYLCASSGLINYEQYFGPGTRLTVT.

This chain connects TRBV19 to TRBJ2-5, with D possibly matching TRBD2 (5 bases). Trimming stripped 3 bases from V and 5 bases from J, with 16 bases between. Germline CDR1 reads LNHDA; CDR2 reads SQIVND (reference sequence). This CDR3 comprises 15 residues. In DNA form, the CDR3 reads TGTGCCAGTAGTATCGGGCTAGCTGGCGGGGAGACCCAGTACTTC. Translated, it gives CASSIGLAGGETQYF. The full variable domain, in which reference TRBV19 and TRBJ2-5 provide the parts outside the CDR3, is DGGITQSPKYLFRKEGQNVTLSCEQNLNHDAMYWYRQDPGQGLRLIYYSQIVNDFQKGDIAEGYSVSREKKESFPLTVTSAQKNPTAFYLCASSIGLAGGETQYFGPGTRLLVL.

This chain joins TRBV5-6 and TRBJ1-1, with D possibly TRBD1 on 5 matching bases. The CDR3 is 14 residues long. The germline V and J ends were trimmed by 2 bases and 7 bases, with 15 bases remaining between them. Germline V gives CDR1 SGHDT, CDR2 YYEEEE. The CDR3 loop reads CASSLVEARGEAFF. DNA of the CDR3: TGTGCCAGCAGCTTAGTAGAGGCTAGGGGTGAAGCTTTCTTT.

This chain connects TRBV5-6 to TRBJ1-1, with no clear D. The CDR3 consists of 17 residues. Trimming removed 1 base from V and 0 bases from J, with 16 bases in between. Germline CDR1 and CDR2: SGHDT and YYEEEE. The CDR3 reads CASSLLRERGLNTEAFF. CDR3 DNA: TGTGCCAGCAGCTTGTTAAGGGAACGGGGATTGAACACTGAAGCTTTCTTT.

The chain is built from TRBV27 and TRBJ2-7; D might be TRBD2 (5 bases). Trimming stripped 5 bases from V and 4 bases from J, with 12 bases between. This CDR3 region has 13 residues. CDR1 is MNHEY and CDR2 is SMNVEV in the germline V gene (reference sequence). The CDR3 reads CASSPRTPYEQYF. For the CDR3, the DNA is TGTGCCAGCAGTCCCAGGACTCCGTACGAGCAGTACTTC.

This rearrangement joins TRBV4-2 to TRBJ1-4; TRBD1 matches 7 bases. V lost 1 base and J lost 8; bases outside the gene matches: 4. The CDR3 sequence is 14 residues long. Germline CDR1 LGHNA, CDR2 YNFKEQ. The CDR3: CASSQAGQPEKLFF. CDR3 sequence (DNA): TGTGCCAGCAGCCAAGCGGGACAGCCCGAAAAACTGTTTTTT.

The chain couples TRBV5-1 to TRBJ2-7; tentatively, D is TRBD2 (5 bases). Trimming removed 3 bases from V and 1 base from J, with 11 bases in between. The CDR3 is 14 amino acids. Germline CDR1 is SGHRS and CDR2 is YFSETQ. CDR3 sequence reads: CASSSRTGSYEQYF. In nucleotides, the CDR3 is TGCGCCAGCAGCTCCCGGACTGGGTCCTACGAGCAGTACTTC.

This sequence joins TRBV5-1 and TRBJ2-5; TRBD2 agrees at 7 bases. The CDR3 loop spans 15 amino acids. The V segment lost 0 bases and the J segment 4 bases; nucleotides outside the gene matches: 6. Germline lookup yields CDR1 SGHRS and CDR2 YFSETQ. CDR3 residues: CASSLVSGGVETQYF. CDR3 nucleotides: TGCGCCAGCAGCTTGGTATCGGGAGGTGTAGAGACCCAGTACTTC. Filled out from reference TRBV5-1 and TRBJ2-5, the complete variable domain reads KAGVTQTPRYLIKTRGQQVTLSCSPISGHRSVSWYQQTPGQGLQFLFEYFSETQRNKGNFPGRFSGRQFSNSRSEMNVSTLELGDSALYLCASSLVSGGVETQYFGPGTRLLVL.